A single sample is the source of the 32 T cell receptor beta chains below, sequenced in a study of post-analysis software for immune sequencing data. The antigens for these receptors are not known. cDNA libraries for TCR beta contained unique molecular identifiers. TCRdb used MiXCR to reprocess the PCR reads, holding one entry per CDR3 protein. The table has hundreds of thousands of distinct CDR3 sequences, under 70% seen once. The study, taken as a whole, reports: Higher frequency in patients than in controls was seen for roughly five TRBV segments, with TRBV5-6, TRBV5-1 and TRBV20-1 among them.

The specimen was blood. Receptors originate from a girl aged 5-17 years with multiple sclerosis.

The chain has TRBV20-1 and TRBJ2-7, with 11 bases that match TRBD2. The germline gives CDR1 DFQATT, CDR2 SNEGSKA (reference sequence). The length of the CDR3 is 16 residues. With V trimmed by 6 bases and J by 1 base, 11 bases remained unmatched. CDR3 DNA sequence: TGCAGTGCCCGCACTAGCGGGAGTGGGGGATCCTACGAGCAGTACTTC. It translates to CSARTSGSGGSYEQYF.

This clonotype was detected only a few times. The chain has TRBV29-1 and TRBJ2-5; 10 bases are a match to TRBD2. Trimming took 4 bases from V and 5 from J; bases not matched to a gene: 4. The CDR3 has 13 amino acids. The germline V gene encodes CDR1 SQVTM and CDR2 ANQGSEA. This CDR3 reads CSVASSGSETQYF. The CDR3 nucleotides are TGCAGCGTTGCGTCTAGCGGGAGCGAGACCCAGTACTTC.

This rearrangement joins TRBV3-1 to TRBJ2-7; 8 bases are shared with TRBD2. With 0 bases clipped from V and 6 bases from J, the junction kept 10 bases outside the gene matches. The CDR3 is 16 residues long. Germline CDR1 and CDR2: LGHDT and YNNKEL (reference sequence). The CDR3 region has the DNA TGTGCCAGCAGCCAAGATAAGAAGGGACTAGTACGCGAGCAGTACTTC. It encodes CASSQDKKGLVREQYF.

This clonotype occurred a few times. V usage is TRBV29-1 and J usage is TRBJ2-5; 9 bases line up with TRBD1. The CDR3 consists of 14 residues. CDR1 and CDR2 (germline): SQVTM, ANQGSEA. V dropped 5 bases and J dropped 1; count of bases not matched to a gene: 5. The CDR3 reads CSVKQGAGQETQYF. Here the CDR3 DNA reads TGCAGCGTTAAACAGGGGGCAGGCCAAGAGACCCAGTACTTC.

This chain connects TRBV6-5 to TRBJ2-5, with D unresolved. The CDR3 is made up of 14 amino acids. Germline V lookup: CDR1 MNHEY, CDR2 SVGAGI. V was cut by 6 bases and J by 1 base, with 12 bases left in between. The CDR3 here is CASRRSGSQETQYF. The CDR3, as DNA: TGTGCCAGCAGGCGATCGGGCAGCCAAGAGACCCAGTACTTC.

In this sample, this clonotype turned up a few times. The CDR3 DNA reads TGTGCCAGCAGCTTGCGGGGGCGAGTCTCCTACAATGAGCAGTTCTTC. This translates into CASSLRGRVSYNEQFF. The chain uses TRBV7-9 and TRBJ2-1, with D tentatively TRBD2 (7 bases). The CDR3 runs 16 residues. Between the trimmed V and J ends, which lost 3 bases and 0 bases, there was a span of 12 bases. Per the germline V gene, CDR1 is SEHNR and CDR2 is FQNEAQ (reference sequence).

The chain recombines TRBV10-3 with TRBJ2-7; D might be TRBD1 (6 bases). The DNA end is more similar to TRBJ2-5, so the J call may be wrong. The CDR3 totals 14 residues. CDR1 ENHRY and CDR2 SYGVKD come from the germline V gene. CDR3 amino acids: CAISETGRRETQYF. The CDR3 coding sequence is TGTGCCATCAGTGAGACAGGGCGACGGGAGACCCAGTACTTC.

To note about this clonotype: The junction does not match germline at one end; this may be a read error. V and J are TRBV5-1 and TRBJ2-3; D gene uncertain. This CDR3 is 13 amino acids long. Germline V lookup: CDR1 SGHRS, CDR2 YFSETQ. As DNA, the CDR3 is TGCGCCTGCAGCTCCAGAGGAGCAGATACGCAGTATTTT. Amino acid sequence: CACSSRGADTQYF.

V gene TRBV12-3 or TRBV12-4 combines with J gene TRBJ2-5; D is uncertain. Trimming took off 6 bases at V and 4 bases at J, with 9 bases between the two ends. This CDR3 comprises 12 residues. CDR3 nucleotide sequence: TGTGCCAGCAGCCGATTTCGAGAGACCCAGTACTTC. As protein: CASSRFRETQYF.

J is TRBJ2-1 and V is TRBV12-3 or TRBV12-4; TRBD2 agrees at 12 bases. V shed 6 bases, J shed 6 bases, and the junction held 6 bases outside the gene matches. This CDR3 has 15 residues. The CDR3 is CASSLLAGGFNEQFF. The CDR3 bases are TGTGCCAGCAGCTTACTAGCGGGGGGATTCAATGAGCAGTTCTTC.

This clonotype came up a few times. V is TRBV10-1 and J is TRBJ2-1; D gene unclear. V lost 6 bases and J 8 bases, leaving 14 bases between the germline ends. There are 13 residues in the CDR3. Germline V gives CDR1 WNHNN, CDR2 SYGVQD (reference sequence). As DNA, the CDR3 is TGCGCCAGCAGCGATAGATCTTGGGATGAGCAGTTCTTC. Protein sequence: CASSDRSWDEQFF.

This clonotype has a single count. V usage is TRBV12-3 or TRBV12-4 and J usage is TRBJ2-7; unclear D gene. Trimming shortened V by 1 base and J by 3 bases, and 10 bases separated the two germline ends. This CDR3 is built from 14 residues. Here the CDR3 DNA reads TGTGCCAGCAGTTTAGATGGGCAGAACTACGAGCAGTACTTC. Translated, it gives CASSLDGQNYEQYF.

CDR3 sequence: CASSFLAGGLSNEQFF. The CDR3 nucleotides are TGCGCCAGCAGCTTTCTAGCGGGGGGGCTTAGCAATGAGCAGTTCTTC. The chain links TRBV5-1 to TRBJ2-1, with 12 bases that match TRBD2. V dropped 2 bases and J dropped 6; count of bases not matched to a gene: 6. The germline CDR1 and CDR2 sequences are SGHRS and YFSETQ. This CDR3 spans 16 amino acids.

This clonotype has a handful of counts. V and J are TRBV7-6 and TRBJ2-7; D assignment may be TRBD1 or TRBD2 (6 bases each). V shed 2 bases and J shed 1 base, with 12 bases lying between them. The CDR3 is made up of 15 amino acids. CDR1 is SGHVS, CDR2 FNYEAQ, per germline. The CDR3 bases are TGTGCCAGCAGCTTAACGAGGGGGGATTCCTACGAGCAGTACTTC. Residues: CASSLTRGDSYEQYF.

With regard to this clonotype: An end of the junction does not agree with germline; a read error may underlie this. The CDR3 spells CASSLAFQSSNYGYTF. The CDR3 DNA sequence: TGCGCCAGCAGCTTGGCCTTTCAGAGTTCTAACTATGGTTACACCTTC. The chain joins TRBV5-1 to TRBJ1-2, with D unclear. This CDR3 contains 16 residues. The germline gives CDR1 SGHRS, CDR2 YFSETQ.

This clonotype was observed a handful of times. The chain uses TRBV29-1 and TRBJ2-7; TRBD2 is a possible D gene (9 bases). The DNA end favors TRBJ2-5, so the J call may be wrong. Per germline, CDR1 SQVTM and CDR2 ANQGSEA. This CDR3 contains 18 residues. The CDR3 loop is CSVKGGQGLGLAAETQYF. The CDR3 region has the DNA TGCAGCGTAAAAGGTGGACAGGGATTGGGACTAGCCGCGGAGACCCAGTACTTC.

The rearrangement joins TRBV12-3 or TRBV12-4 to TRBJ2-5, with D perhaps TRBD1 or TRBD2 (7 bases each). V shed 5 bases and J shed 6 bases, with 16 bases lying between them. This CDR3 contains 14 residues. CDR3 coding DNA: TGTGCCAGCAGTCAGGGGGGGCAGGGACAGACCCAGTACTTC. Amino acid sequence: CASSQGGQGQTQYF.

The genes are TRBV2 and TRBJ2-1; 8 bases line up with TRBD2. CDR1 and CDR2 (germline): SNHLY, FYNNEI. V shed 6 bases and J 8 bases; nucleotides not matched to a gene: 12. The CDR3 is made up of 15 amino acids. The CDR3 DNA reads TGTGCCAGCAGCCCTACCCGGGGGGGAAGGGATGAGCAGTTCTTC. It translates to CASSPTRGGRDEQFF.

The chain couples TRBV5-1 to TRBJ2-1, with D hard to call. Deletions cut 5 bases from V and 7 bases from J, with 7 bases between. Germline-derived CDR1 and CDR2 are SGHRS and YFSETQ. This CDR3 is built from 11 residues. The CDR3 sequence: CASRFENEQFF. In DNA form, the CDR3 reads TGCGCCAGCAGGTTCGAGAATGAGCAGTTCTTC. Based on the CDR3 plus reference TRBV5-1 and TRBJ2-1, the full variable domain is KAGVTQTPRYLIKTRGQQVTLSCSPISGHRSVSWYQQTPGQGLQFLFEYFSETQRNKGNFPGRFSGRQFSNSRSEMNVSTLELGDSALYLCASRFENEQFFGPGTRLTVL.

This clonotype has more than one count but fewer than ten. The chain has TRBV7-6 and TRBJ2-5; D unresolved. Trimming cost V 2 bases and J 2 bases, with 6 bases left between them. This CDR3 has 13 amino acids. Looked up from germline, CDR1 is SGHVS and CDR2 is FNYEAQ. CDR3 region: CASSLQPQETQYF. The CDR3 DNA follows: TGTGCCAGCAGCTTACAGCCGCAAGAGACCCAGTACTTC. The complete variable domain, with remaining parts taken from reference TRBV7-6 and TRBJ2-5, reads GAGVSQSPRYKVTKRGQDVALRCDPISGHVSLYWYRQALGQGPEFLTYFNYEAQQDKSGLPNDRFSAERPEGSISTLTIQRTEQRDSAMYRCASSLQPQETQYFGPGTRLLVL.

The rearrangement links TRBV29-1 to TRBJ2-7; 8 nucleotides agree with TRBD1. V shed 6 bases and J 1 base; nucleotides not matched to a gene: 5. The germline V gene has CDR1 SQVTM and CDR2 ANQGSEA. The CDR3 consists of 13 residues. CDR3 in amino acids: CSVAWTGSYEQYF. CDR3 DNA: TGCAGCGTCGCATGGACAGGGTCCTACGAGCAGTACTTC.

The rearrangement uses TRBV11-2 and TRBJ1-2, with a tentative D call TRBD1 (5 bases). V was pared by 4 bases and J by 6 bases, with 9 bases between. The CDR3 runs 12 residues. Germline values: CDR1 SGHAT, CDR2 FQNNGV. As DNA, the CDR3 is TGTGCCAGCAGCTGGAGAGGGGATGGCTACACCTTC. Residues: CASSWRGDGYTF.

In nucleotides, the CDR3 is TGCAGTGCTAAGAGCGGGAGACGGCAAGAGACCCAGTACTTC. Protein product: CSAKSGRRQETQYF. The gene calls are TRBV20-1 and TRBJ2-5, with 8 positions matching TRBD2. Germline V gene data show CDR1 as DFQATT and CDR2 as SNEGSKA (reference sequence). This CDR3 has 14 residues. With V trimmed by 4 bases and J by 2 bases, 6 bases remained unmatched.

This clonotype was seen more than once but under ten times. The rearrangement uses TRBV13 and TRBJ2-7; 11 bases map to TRBD1. Germline assignment: CDR1 PRHDT and CDR2 FYEKMQ (reference sequence). The CDR3 runs 15 residues. J lost 2 bases, V lost 6 bases, and 6 bases had no gene match. The CDR3 loop reads CASSSRDRGTYEQYF. DNA of the CDR3: TGTGCCAGCAGTTCCCGGGACAGGGGGACCTACGAGCAGTACTTC.

This sequence joins TRBV12-3 or TRBV12-4 and TRBJ2-5, with 10 nucleotides matching TRBD2. The CDR3 covers 17 residues. V was clipped by 4 bases and J by 2 bases; unmatched bases: 10. The CDR3 DNA reads TGTGCCAGCAGTTCGGGGACTAGCGCGGGTCCGCAAGAGACCCAGTACTTC. It is translated as CASSSGTSAGPQETQYF.

The chain is built from TRBV5-1 and TRBJ1-1; D not resolved. Trimming took off 0 bases at V and 4 bases at J, with 10 bases between the two ends. CDR1 SGHRS and CDR2 YFSETQ come from the germline V gene. The CDR3 has 14 amino acids. The CDR3 sequence: CASSLGLVGTEAFF. In DNA, the CDR3 is TGCGCCAGCAGCTTGGGCCTCGTTGGCACTGAAGCTTTCTTT.

This chain links TRBV6-5 with TRBJ1-1; no reliable D call. Trimming took off 9 bases at V and 5 bases at J, with 7 bases between the two ends. The CDR3 spans 10 residues. From germline, CDR1 is MNHEY and CDR2 SVGAGI. CDR3 protein: CARIWTEAFF. The CDR3 nucleotides are TGTGCCAGGATCTGGACTGAAGCTTTCTTT.

The rearrangement joins TRBV6-5 to TRBJ2-3; D gene unclear. The closer fit of TRBJ1-5 to the DNA end suggests the J call may be wrong. The CDR3 runs 14 residues. The germline V gene has CDR1 MNHEY and CDR2 SVGAGI. The CDR3 region has the DNA TGTGCCAGCAGTTACTCCGTGGGAACAGATACGCAGCATTTT. Protein: CASSYSVGTDTQHF.

The rearrangement joins TRBV5-1 to TRBJ1-2, with D maybe TRBD1 (5 bases). CDR1 is SGHRS, CDR2 YFSETQ, per germline. Between the trimmed V and J ends, which lost 0 bases and 4 bases, there was a span of 13 bases. CDR3 length: 15 residues. The CDR3 DNA reads as TGCGCCAGCAGCTTGGCCCTGACAGAGCCCTATGGCTACACCTTC. The encoded protein is CASSLALTEPYGYTF.

The chain couples TRBV7-9 to TRBJ2-2, with TRBD2 as a possible D gene (6 bases). The V and J ends lost 1 base and 4 bases respectively, with 10 bases between them. Germline V CDR1 and CDR2: SEHNR, FQNEAQ (reference sequence). The CDR3 has 15 residues. CDR3: CASSLDGGTTGELFF. Here the CDR3 DNA reads TGTGCCAGCAGCTTAGACGGGGGAACCACCGGGGAGCTGTTTTTT.

This rearrangement joins TRBV3-1 to TRBJ2-5; TRBD2 matches 11 bases. J was trimmed by 0 bases and V by 3 bases; bases with no gene match: 6. The V gene's germline CDR1 is LGHDT and CDR2 YNNKEL (reference sequence). CDR3 length equals 17 residues. The CDR3 bases are TGTGCCAGCAGCCACCTCCGACTAGCGGGGCACCAAGAGACCCAGTACTTC. Encoded protein: CASSHLRLAGHQETQYF.

The V call is TRBV2, the J call TRBJ2-6; D possibly uses TRBD1 or TRBD2 (6 bases each). This CDR3 spans 17 amino acids. Trimming took 3 bases from V and 4 from J, leaving 16 bases between them. CDR1 SNHLY and CDR2 FYNNEI come from the germline V gene. CDR3 nucleotide sequence: TGTGCCAGCAGTGACGTGGGGGGCGCGAGGGGGGCCAACGTCCTGACTTTC. It is translated as CASSDVGGARGANVLTF.